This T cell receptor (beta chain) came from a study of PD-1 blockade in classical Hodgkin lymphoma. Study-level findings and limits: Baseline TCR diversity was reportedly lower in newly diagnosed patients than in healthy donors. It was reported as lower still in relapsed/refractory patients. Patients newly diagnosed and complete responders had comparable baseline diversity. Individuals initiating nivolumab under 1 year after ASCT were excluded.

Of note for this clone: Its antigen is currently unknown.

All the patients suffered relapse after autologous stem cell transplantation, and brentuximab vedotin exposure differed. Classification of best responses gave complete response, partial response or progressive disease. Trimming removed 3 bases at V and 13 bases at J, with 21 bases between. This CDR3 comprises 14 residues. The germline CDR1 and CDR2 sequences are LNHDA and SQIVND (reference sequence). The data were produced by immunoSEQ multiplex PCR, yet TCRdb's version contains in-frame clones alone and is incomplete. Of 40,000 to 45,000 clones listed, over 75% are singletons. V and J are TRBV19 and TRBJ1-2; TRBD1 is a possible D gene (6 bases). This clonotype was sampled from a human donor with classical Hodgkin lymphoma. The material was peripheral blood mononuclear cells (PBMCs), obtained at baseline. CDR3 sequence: CASSIGQGFPAVTF. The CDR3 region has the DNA TGTGCCAGTAGTATTGGGCAGGGGTTCCCGGCGGTCACCTTC.